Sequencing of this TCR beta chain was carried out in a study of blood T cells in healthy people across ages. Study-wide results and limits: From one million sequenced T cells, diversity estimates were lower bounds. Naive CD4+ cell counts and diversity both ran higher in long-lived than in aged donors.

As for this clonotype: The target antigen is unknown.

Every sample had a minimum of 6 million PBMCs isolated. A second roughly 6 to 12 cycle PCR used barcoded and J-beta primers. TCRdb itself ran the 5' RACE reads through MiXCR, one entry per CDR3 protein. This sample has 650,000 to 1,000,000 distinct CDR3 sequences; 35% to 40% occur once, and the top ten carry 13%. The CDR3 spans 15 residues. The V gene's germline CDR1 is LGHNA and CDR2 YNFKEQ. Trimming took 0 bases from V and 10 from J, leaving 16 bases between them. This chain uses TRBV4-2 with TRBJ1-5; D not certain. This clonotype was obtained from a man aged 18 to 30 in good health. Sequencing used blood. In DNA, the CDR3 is TGTGCCAGCAGCCAAGAGCGGGGAGGGTCCAGCCCCCAGCATTTT. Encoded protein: CASSQERGGSSPQHF.